A selection of T cell receptor beta chains follows, all from one sample in a study of response to subunit inactivated influenza vaccine. TCRdb used MiXCR to reprocess the RT-PCR reads, holding one entry per CDR3 protein. The table records about 170,000 distinct CDR3 sequences, about 12% of them present only once. This same sample was also part of a study on T cells expressing NK-cell markers.

The source material was CD8+ T cells sorted from PBMCs, sampled 11 to 12 days after vaccination. The receptors stem from a man aged 45-60 years who received an inactivated influenza vaccine. Each CDR3 is given with its conserved first and last residue. D genes are given only for firm matches.

>TRBV20-1|TRBD2
CSAPAELAGGLGTDTQYF
>TRBV20-1|.
CSARAPEQYF
>TRBV7-9|TRBD1
CASSPRDSLEQYF
>TRBV7-9|.
CASSLVGPGEEQYF
>TRBV7-9|TRBD1
CASASGTGRSYEQYF
>TRBV15|TRBD2
CATNRGGSYNEQFF
>TRBV27|.
CASSFRTPRDTQYF
>TRBV25-1|.
CASSAVTGIEQYF
>TRBV4-1|.
CASSQKGSGHTEAFF
>TRBV7-9|.
CASSLVAGSRNEQFF
>TRBV9|.
CASSAGHRVTGNTIYF
>TRBV9|.
CASSDTGSTDTQYF
>TRBV5-1|.
CASSFRETQYF
>TRBV30|.
CAGEDRRTEAFF
>TRBV7-9|.
CASSLGLLSYNEQFF
>TRBV21-1|.
CASSKGTGAGKNIQYF
>TRBV15|TRBD1
CATSPPGTGTKETQYF
>TRBV28|.
CASSLYRTGVYGYTF
>TRBV29-1|TRBD1
CSVTGQGPPYGSTEAFF
>TRBV25-1|.
CASSEFTRGRILKETQYF
>TRBV25-1|TRBD1
CASSVRQGLSYEQYF
>TRBV11-2|.
CASSTPGQKQFF
>TRBV6-6|.
CASFETPGAKLFF
>TRBV13|.
CASSPSPGHWHTEAFF
>TRBV12-3/TRBV12-4|.
CASSLEHEQFF
>TRBV12-3/TRBV12-4|.
CASSFYRAYEQYF
>TRBV5-1|TRBD1
CASREDRGLTEAFF
>TRBV6-5|.
CASSYSTGSPNTGELFF
>TRBV6-2/TRBV6-3|TRBD2
CASSYSRLAGHYEQYF
>TRBV11-2|.
CASSLVGVGVTDTQYF
>TRBV20-1|.
CSAPRGNTEAFF
>TRBV7-9|.
CASTPGGDNYEQYF
>TRBV27|TRBD1
CASSLLDRGRTDTQYF
>TRBV4-1|.
CASSQETGRQNTEAFF
>TRBV7-9|.
CASSPRQDPYEQYF
>TRBV11-2|.
CASSLLVPLDASSTDTQYF
>TRBV11-2|.
CASSLEYRKETQYF
>TRBV7-6|TRBD2
CASSLARWTSGERETYNEQFF
>TRBV6-5|TRBD1
CASSLLTGYQETQYF
>TRBV5-1|.
CASSPGSGSSYEQYF
>TRBV28|TRBD1
CASTEISDRGPPTQYF
>TRBV5-1|TRBD1
CASSLSRDRTLATNEKLFF
>TRBV15|TRBD1
CATSRDLRGRPTGELFF
>TRBV4-3|.
CASSQDPRGNSGNTIYF
>TRBV20-1|.
CSARDPGSSYEQYF
>TRBV20-1|.
CSAIRRGQGETQYF
>TRBV6-2/TRBV6-3|.
CASSFSTPDTQYF
>TRBV6-2/TRBV6-3|.
CASSYGLTPSYEQYF
>TRBV19|TRBD1
CASSERTGYSYEQYF
>TRBV5-1|.
CASSLFGPGDEAFF
>TRBV19|.
CASSMGTYNEQFF
>TRBV2|TRBD2
CTSAASGTYNEQFF
>TRBV28|.
CASLPGGWGTDTQYF
>TRBV7-3|.
CASSLGETYNEQFF
>TRBV6-2/TRBV6-3|TRBD2
CASSFVIAGDPGELFF
>TRBV10-3|.
CAISDGSPYNEQFF
>TRBV13|TRBD2
CASNSGRAHIYEQYF
>TRBV19|.
CASRWGADTQYF
>TRBV6-5|.
CASSYLGLSSYEQYF
>TRBV9|.
CASSPGREQYF